Sequencing of this T cell receptor (beta chain) was carried out in a study of beta chain features in type 1 diabetes. Germline V gives CDR1 SGHTA, CDR2 FQGNSA. This CDR3 comprises 16 residues. Trimming pared 2 bases from V and 2 bases from J, leaving 14 bases between. Study-wide findings and caveats: The study found moderately but significantly shorter TCRB CDR3s in all four CD4+ subsets of Type 1 diabetes patients. Sampled from patients, naive, central memory and Treg TCRB repertoires appeared more similar than those sampled from healthy donors.

This clone appeared a few times. Antigen unknown. Expressed TCRB transcripts were sequenced because the isolated RNA had all been reverse transcribed beforehand. The assay was immunoSEQ multiplex PCR, and TCRdb's table has in-frame clones only and misses some. The sample lists about 28,000 clones, roughly two thirds occurring once. This clonotype was sampled from a woman between 25 and 40 years old with type 1 diabetes. The chain links TRBV7-2 to TRBJ2-3; possible D gene TRBD1, 5 bases. The sample taken for sequencing was Tregs from blood. This CDR3 reads CASSLNGQGNTDTQYF. In DNA, the CDR3 is TGTGCCAGCAGCTTAAACGGGCAGGGCAACACAGATACGCAGTATTTT.